The T cell receptor beta chain described here comes from a study of shared clonotypes between healthy human individuals. The authors ran the assay at deep level. Clones were sequenced by immunoSEQ multiplex PCR, and TCRdb holds only the in-frame ones, with some missing. Of roughly 2,500,000 clones listed, over 85% were seen once; the top ten hold approximately 0.36%. The CDR3 contains 15 residues. The V gene end was trimmed by 0 bases and the J gene end by 0 bases; junction bases not matched to a gene: 1. Germline-derived CDR1 and CDR2 are SGHRS and YFSETQ. Donors had no recently reported acute infections or vaccinations and were HIV-negative. On this clone: The same CDR3 arises from other DNA sequences in this sample as well.

The source of this sequence is a man aged 18 to 35 in good health. Some clones in this sample may be carry-over from other donors' samples. The chain is built from TRBV5-1 and TRBJ2-3, with 7 positions matching TRBD2. The sample taken for sequencing was naive CD4+ T cells from PBMCs. Subset reported: CD45RA+ positively selected. As DNA, the CDR3 is TGCGCCAGCAGCTTGGACGGGGGGAGCACAGATACGCAGTATTTT. It yields the protein CASSLDGGSTDTQYF.